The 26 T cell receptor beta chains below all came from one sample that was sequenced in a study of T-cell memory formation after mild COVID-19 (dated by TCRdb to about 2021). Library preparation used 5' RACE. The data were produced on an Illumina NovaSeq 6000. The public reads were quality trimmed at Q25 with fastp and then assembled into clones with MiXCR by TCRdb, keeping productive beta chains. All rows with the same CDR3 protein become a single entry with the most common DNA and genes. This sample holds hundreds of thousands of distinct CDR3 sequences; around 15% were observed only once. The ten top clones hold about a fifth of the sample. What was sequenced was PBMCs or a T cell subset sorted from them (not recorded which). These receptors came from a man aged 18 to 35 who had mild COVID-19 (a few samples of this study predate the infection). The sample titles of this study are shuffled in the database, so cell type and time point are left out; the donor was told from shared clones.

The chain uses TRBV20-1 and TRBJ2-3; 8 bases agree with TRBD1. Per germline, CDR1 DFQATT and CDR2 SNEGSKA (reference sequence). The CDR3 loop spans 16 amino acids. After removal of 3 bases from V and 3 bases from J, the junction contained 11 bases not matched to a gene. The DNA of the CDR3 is TGCAGTGCTAGGCCCGCTGGACAGGGCGCGACAGATACGCAGTATTTT. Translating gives CSARPAGQGATDTQYF.

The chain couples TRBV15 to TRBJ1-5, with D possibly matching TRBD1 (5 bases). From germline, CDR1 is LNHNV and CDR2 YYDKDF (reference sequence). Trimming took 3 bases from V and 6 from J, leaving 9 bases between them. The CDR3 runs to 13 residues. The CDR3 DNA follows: TGTGCCACCAGCAGGCGGGGGGTTCAGCCCCAGCATTTT. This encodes CATSRRGVQPQHF.

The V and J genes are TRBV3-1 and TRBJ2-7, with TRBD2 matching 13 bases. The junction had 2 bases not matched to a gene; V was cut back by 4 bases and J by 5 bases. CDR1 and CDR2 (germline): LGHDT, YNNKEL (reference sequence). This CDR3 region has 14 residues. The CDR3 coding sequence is TGTGCCAGCAGCCTAGGACTAGCGGGGGACGAGCAGTACTTC. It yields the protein CASSLGLAGDEQYF.

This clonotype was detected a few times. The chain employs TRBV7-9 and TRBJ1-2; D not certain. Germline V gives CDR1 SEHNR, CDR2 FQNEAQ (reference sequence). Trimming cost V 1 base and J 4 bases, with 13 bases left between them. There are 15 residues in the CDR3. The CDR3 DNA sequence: TGTGCCAGCAGCTTAGGGCGGGGTAACGGCTATGGCTACACCTTC. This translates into CASSLGRGNGYGYTF.

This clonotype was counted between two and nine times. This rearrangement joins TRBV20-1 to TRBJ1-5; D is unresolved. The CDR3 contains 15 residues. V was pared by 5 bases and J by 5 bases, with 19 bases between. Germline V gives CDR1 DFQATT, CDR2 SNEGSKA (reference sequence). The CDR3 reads CSARFAKFADQPQHF. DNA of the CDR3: TGCAGTGCTCGGTTCGCGAAATTCGCCGATCAGCCCCAGCATTTT.

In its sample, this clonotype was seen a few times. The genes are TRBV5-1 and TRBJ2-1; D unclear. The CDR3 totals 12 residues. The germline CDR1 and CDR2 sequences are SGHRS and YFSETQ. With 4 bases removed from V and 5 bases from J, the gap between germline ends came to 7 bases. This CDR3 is CASSLRNNEQFF. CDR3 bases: TGCGCCAGCAGCCTCCGGAACAATGAGCAGTTCTTC.

The CDR3 coding sequence is TGTGCCAGCAGCACGGACAGGGATTCTGAAGCTTTCTTT. Amino acid sequence: CASSTDRDSEAFF. The chain employs TRBV7-3 and TRBJ1-1, with TRBD1 matching 8 bases. With 5 bases clipped from V and 6 bases from J, the junction kept 5 bases outside the gene matches. The CDR3 runs 13 residues. Germline V lookup: CDR1 SGHTA, CDR2 FQGTGA. Using reference TRBV7-3 and TRBJ1-1 for the parts outside the CDR3, the full variable domain is GAGVSQTPSNKVTEKGKYVELRCDPISGHTALYWYRQSLGQGPEFLIYFQGTGAADDSGLPNDRFFAVRPEGSVSTLKIQRTERGDSAVYLCASSTDRDSEAFFGQGTRLTVV.

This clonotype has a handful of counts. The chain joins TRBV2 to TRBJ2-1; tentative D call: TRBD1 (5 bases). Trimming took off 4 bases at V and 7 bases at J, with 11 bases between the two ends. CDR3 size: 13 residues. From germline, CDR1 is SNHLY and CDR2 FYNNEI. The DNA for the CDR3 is TGTGCCAGCAGTGTGGCAGGGCGAAATGAGCAGTTCTTC. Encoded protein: CASSVAGRNEQFF. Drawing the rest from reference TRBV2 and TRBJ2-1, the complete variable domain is EPEVTQTPSHQVTQMGQEVILRCVPISNHLYFYWYRQILGQKVEFLVSFYNNEISEKSEIFDDQFSVERPDGSNFTLKIRSTKLEDSAMYFCASSVAGRNEQFFGPGTRLTVL.

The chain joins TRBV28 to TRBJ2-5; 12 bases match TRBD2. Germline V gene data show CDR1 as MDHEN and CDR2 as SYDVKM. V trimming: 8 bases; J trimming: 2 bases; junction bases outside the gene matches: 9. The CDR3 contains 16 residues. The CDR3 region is CASCNRLAGVQETQYF. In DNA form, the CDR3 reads TGTGCCAGCTGCAACAGACTAGCGGGGGTTCAAGAGACCCAGTACTTC.

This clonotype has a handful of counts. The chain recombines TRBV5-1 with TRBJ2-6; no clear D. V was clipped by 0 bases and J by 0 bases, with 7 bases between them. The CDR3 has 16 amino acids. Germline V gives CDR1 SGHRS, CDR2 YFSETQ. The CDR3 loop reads CASSLAAYSGANVLTF. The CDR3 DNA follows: TGCGCCAGCAGCTTGGCGGCGTACTCTGGGGCCAACGTCCTGACTTTC.

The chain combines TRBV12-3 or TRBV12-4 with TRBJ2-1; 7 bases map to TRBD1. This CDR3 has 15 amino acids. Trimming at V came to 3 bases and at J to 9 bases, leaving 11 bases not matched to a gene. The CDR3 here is CASSFYGTARGEQFF. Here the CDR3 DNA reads TGTGCCAGCAGTTTCTACGGGACAGCTCGCGGTGAGCAGTTCTTC.

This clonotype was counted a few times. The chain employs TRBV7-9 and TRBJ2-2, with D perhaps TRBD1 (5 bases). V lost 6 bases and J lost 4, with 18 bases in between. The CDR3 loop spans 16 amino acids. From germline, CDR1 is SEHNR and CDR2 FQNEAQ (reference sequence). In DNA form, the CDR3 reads TGTGCCAGCAGGCACAGGACCCACCGGATCACCGGGGAGCTGTTTTTT. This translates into CASRHRTHRITGELFF.

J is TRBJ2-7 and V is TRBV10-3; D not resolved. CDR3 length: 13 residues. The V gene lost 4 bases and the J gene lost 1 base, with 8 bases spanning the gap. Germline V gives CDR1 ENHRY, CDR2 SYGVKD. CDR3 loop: CAISVPTSYEQYF. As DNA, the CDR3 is TGTGCCATCAGTGTTCCGACTTCCTACGAGCAGTACTTC.

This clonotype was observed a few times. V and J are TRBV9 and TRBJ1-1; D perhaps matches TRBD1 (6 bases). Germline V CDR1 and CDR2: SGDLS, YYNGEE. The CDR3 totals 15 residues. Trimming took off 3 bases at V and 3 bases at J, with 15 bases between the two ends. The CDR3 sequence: CASSGRQVGDTEAFF. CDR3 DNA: TGTGCCAGCAGCGGAAGACAGGTGGGCGACACTGAAGCTTTCTTT.

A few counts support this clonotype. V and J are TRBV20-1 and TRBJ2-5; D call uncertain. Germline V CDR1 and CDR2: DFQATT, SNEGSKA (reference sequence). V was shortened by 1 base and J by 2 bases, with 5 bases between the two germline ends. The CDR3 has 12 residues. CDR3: CSARVTQETQYF. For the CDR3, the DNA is TGCAGTGCTAGAGTCACGCAAGAGACCCAGTACTTC.

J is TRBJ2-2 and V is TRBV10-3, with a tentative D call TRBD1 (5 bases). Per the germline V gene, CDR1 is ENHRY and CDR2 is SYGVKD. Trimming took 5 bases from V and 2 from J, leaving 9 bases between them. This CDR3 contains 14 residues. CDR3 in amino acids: CAISIQANTGELFF. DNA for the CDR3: TGTGCCATCAGTATACAGGCAAACACCGGGGAGCTGTTTTTT.

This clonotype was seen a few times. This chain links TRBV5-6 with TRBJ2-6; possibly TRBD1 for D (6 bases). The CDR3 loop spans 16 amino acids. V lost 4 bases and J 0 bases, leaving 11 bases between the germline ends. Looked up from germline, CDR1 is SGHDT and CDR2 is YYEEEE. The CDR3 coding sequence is TGTGCCAGCAGCGAACGGACAGACTCTGGGGCCAACGTCCTGACTTTC. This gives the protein CASSERTDSGANVLTF.

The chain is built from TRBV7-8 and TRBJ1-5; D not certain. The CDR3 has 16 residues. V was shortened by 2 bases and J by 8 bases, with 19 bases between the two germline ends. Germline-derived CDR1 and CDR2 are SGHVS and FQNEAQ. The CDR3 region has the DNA TGTGCCAGCAGCTTAAGCATGGACGGTGTAGTGGAGCCCCAGCATTTT. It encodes CASSLSMDGVVEPQHF.

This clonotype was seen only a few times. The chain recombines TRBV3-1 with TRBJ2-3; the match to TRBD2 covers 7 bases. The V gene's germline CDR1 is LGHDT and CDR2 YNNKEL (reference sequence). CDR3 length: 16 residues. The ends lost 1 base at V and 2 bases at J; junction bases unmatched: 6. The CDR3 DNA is TGTGCCAGCAGCCAAGGTTGGGGGGGAGTCACAGATACGCAGTATTTT. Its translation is CASSQGWGGVTDTQYF.

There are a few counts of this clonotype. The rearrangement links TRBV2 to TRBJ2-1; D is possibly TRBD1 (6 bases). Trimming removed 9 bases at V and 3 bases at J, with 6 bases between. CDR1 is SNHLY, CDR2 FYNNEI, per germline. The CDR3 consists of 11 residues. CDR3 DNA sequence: TGTGCCAGACAGGGCTACAATGAGCAGTTCTTC. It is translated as CARQGYNEQFF.

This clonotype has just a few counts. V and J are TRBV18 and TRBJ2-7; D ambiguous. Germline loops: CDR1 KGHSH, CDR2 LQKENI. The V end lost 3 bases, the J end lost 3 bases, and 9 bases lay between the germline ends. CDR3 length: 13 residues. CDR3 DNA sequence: TGTGCCAGCTCACCCACAGATCTCTACGAGCAGTACGTC. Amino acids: CASSPTDLYEQYV.

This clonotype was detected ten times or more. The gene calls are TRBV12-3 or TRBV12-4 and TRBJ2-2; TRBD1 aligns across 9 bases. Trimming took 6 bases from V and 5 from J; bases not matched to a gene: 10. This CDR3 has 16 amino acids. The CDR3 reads CASSRQLGQGTGELFF. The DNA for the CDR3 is TGTGCCAGCAGCAGACAATTAGGACAGGGGACCGGGGAGCTGTTTTTT.

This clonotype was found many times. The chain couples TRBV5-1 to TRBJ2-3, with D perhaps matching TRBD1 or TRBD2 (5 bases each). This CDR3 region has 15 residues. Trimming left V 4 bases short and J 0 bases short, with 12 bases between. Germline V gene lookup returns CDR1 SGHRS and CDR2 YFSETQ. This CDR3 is CASSAGTASTDTQYF. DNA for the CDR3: TGCGCCAGCAGCGCCGGGACCGCTAGCACAGATACGCAGTATTTT.

CDR3 region: CASSLQGGYTEAFF. CDR3 in DNA: TGTGCCAGCAGTCTCCAGGGCGGGTACACTGAAGCTTTCTTT. The chain is built from TRBV12-3 or TRBV12-4 and TRBJ1-1; possibly TRBD1 for D (5 bases). Trimming left V 5 bases short and J 3 bases short, with 13 bases between. CDR3 length: 14 amino acids.

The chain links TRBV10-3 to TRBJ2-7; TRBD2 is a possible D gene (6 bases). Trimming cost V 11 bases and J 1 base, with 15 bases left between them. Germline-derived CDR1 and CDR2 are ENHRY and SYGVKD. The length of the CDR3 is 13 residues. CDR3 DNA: TGTGCCGTCTCGGGGGAGGTTTCCTACGAGCAGTACTTC. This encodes CAVSGEVSYEQYF.

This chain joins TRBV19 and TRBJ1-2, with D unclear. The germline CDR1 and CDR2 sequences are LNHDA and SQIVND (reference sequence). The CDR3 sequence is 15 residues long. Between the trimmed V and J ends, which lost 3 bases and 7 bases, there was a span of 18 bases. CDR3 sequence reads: CASSMERGSTGGYTF. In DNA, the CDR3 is TGTGCCAGTAGTATGGAACGAGGGTCGACTGGTGGCTACACCTTC.